The clone carrying this T cell receptor (beta chain) was counted ten times or more. Sequencing libraries for TCR beta were prepared with iRepertoire HTBI primers and Arm-PCR of CDR3 regions. Using its own MiXCR run on the multiplex PCR reads, TCRdb lists one record per CDR3 protein. The sample has around 500,000 distinct CDR3 sequences, 15% to 20% seen once; the top ten hold around 25%. The entry originates in a study of regulatory T cells in long-lasting Graves disease. Trimming cost V 5 bases and J 2 bases, with 15 bases left between them. Per the germline V gene, CDR1 is SGHTA and CDR2 is FQGNSA. This CDR3 is built from 15 residues. Time point reported: newly diagnosed GD, antithyroid drugs for less than 3 months. After RNA was extracted from PBMCs, the TCR library was made from it. These data were also filed under a second study, of T cells in Graves' hyperthyroidism and ophthalmopathy. According to that study: Exclusion criteria comprised uncontrolled infection, other autoimmune disease, pregnancy or lactation.

This chain connects TRBV7-2 to TRBJ1-2, with a weak D call TRBD1 (5 bases). This sequence originates from a woman aged 40-65 years with Graves disease. The input for sequencing was peripheral blood mononuclear cells (PBMCs), taken at new diagnosis, from a patient treated with antithyroid drugs. CDR3 sequence reads: CASSPGGTLNYGYTF. Written as DNA, the CDR3 is TGTGCCAGCAGCCCGGGGGGGACCCTCAACTATGGCTACACCTTC. Together with reference TRBV7-2 and TRBJ1-2, the CDR3 gives the full variable domain: GAGVSQSPSNKVTEKGKDVELRCDPISGHTALYWYRQSLGQGLEFLIYFQGNSAPDKSGLPSDRFSAERTGGSVSTLTIQRTQQEDSAVYLCASSPGGTLNYGYTFGSGTRLTVV.